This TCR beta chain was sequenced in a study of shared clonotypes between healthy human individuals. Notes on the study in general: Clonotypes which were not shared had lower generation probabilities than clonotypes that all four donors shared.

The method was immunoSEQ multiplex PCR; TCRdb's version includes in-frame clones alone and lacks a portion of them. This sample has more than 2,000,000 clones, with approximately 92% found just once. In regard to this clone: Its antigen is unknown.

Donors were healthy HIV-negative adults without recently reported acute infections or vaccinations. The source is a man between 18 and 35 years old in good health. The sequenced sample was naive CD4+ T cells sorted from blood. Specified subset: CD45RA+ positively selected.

In DNA, the CDR3 is TGTGCCATCAGTCTTAGAGGTGTGGCTTACGGTGGCTACACCTTC. It codes for CAISLRGVAYGGYTF. The chain couples TRBV10-3 to TRBJ1-2; D not resolved. Trimming removed 5 bases from V and 7 bases from J, with 20 bases in between. The CDR3 totals 15 residues. The germline CDR1 and CDR2 sequences are ENHRY and SYGVKD.